Presented here are 25 T cell receptor beta chains from one specimen sequenced in a study of T cells after yellow fever vaccination. Each CDR3 protein is one row after TCRdb ran MiXCR on the 5' RACE reads. The sample shows a few hundred thousand distinct CDR3 sequences, less than 20% of them seen only once. This specimen consisted of PBMCs, obtained around 5 days after the first yellow fever vaccination. Source of these receptors: a man in his late teens or twenties who received the YFV17D yellow fever vaccine.

The chain couples TRBV9 to TRBJ2-5, with 9 positions matching TRBD2. Per the germline V gene, CDR1 is SGDLS and CDR2 is YYNGEE. The CDR3 has 14 residues. The ends lost 0 bases at V and 5 bases at J; junction bases unmatched: 2. The CDR3 loop is CASSVVSGGETQYF. The DNA of the CDR3 is TGTGCCAGCAGCGTAGTTAGCGGGGGTGAGACCCAGTACTTC.

This clonotype has ten or more counts. CDR3 in DNA: TGTGCCAGCAGCCAAGAGGTAGGGCGCAACGAGCAGTACGTC. Protein sequence: CASSQEVGRNEQYV. This rearrangement joins TRBV4-2 to TRBJ2-7, with D unclear. Trimming removed 0 bases at V and 5 bases at J, with 11 bases between. The germline CDR1 and CDR2 sequences are LGHNA and YNFKEQ. The length of the CDR3 is 14 residues.

The V call is TRBV27, the J call TRBJ1-6; TRBD1 matches 7 bases. The CDR3 spans 14 residues. CDR1 and CDR2 from the germline V gene are MNHEY and SMNVEV (reference sequence). J lost 8 bases, V lost 6 bases, and 7 bases had no gene match. CDR3 nucleotide sequence: TGTGCCAGCAGACCAGGGGGAGTTTATTCACCCCTCCACTTT. Translation gives CASRPGGVYSPLHF.

The genes are TRBV15 and TRBJ2-3; D is possibly TRBD1 (7 bases). CDR3 length: 16 residues. V was shortened by 3 bases and J by 1 base, with 14 bases between the two germline ends. Germline CDR1 reads LNHNV; CDR2 reads YYDKDF (reference sequence). The CDR3 nucleotides read TGTGCCACCAGCAGTCTCAGGGGGGCGGGCACAGATACGCAGTATTTT. Translated, it gives CATSSLRGAGTDTQYF.

The table lists this clonotype with a few counts. The V call is TRBV28, the J call TRBJ2-1; 11 positions agree with TRBD2. The germline gives CDR1 MDHEN, CDR2 SYDVKM. The ends lost 5 bases at V and 10 bases at J; junction bases unmatched: 10. CDR3 length equals 15 residues. In DNA, the CDR3 is TGTGCCAGCAGTAACATAGCGGGGGGGCCATGGGAGCAGTTCTTC. Encoded protein: CASSNIAGGPWEQFF. Supplemented by reference TRBV28 and TRBJ2-1, the full variable domain reads DVKVTQSSRYLVKRTGEKVFLECVQDMDHENMFWYRQDPGLGLRLIYFSYDVKMKEKGDIPEGYSVSREKKERFSLILESASTNQTSMYLCASSNIAGGPWEQFFGPGTRLTVL.

In this sample, this clonotype turned up many times. V usage is TRBV5-1 and J usage is TRBJ2-5; 8 bases align to TRBD2. This CDR3 is 14 amino acids long. V gave up 4 bases and J gave up 5 bases; unmatched junction bases: 7. Germline V gene lookup returns CDR1 SGHRS and CDR2 YFSETQ. CDR3 region: CASSASGSRETQYF. DNA of the CDR3: TGCGCCAGCAGCGCAAGCGGGAGTCGGGAGACCCAGTACTTC. The entire variable domain, with the rest obtained from reference TRBV5-1 and TRBJ2-5, is as follows: KAGVTQTPRYLIKTRGQQVTLSCSPISGHRSVSWYQQTPGQGLQFLFEYFSETQRNKGNFPGRFSGRQFSNSRSEMNVSTLELGDSALYLCASSASGSRETQYFGPGTRLLVL.

The rearrangement uses TRBV5-1 and TRBJ2-5; 7 nucleotides match TRBD1. Germline CDR1 and CDR2: SGHRS and YFSETQ. The ends lost 4 bases at V and 5 bases at J; junction bases unmatched: 11. CDR3 length equals 15 residues. CDR3 coding DNA: TGCGCCAGCAGCCCGACAGGGTCCAGGGGGGAGACCCAGTACTTC. It translates to CASSPTGSRGETQYF.

The V call is TRBV11-2, the J call TRBJ2-1, with 8 bases identical to TRBD1. The J segment lost 1 base and the V segment lost 5 bases, leaving 19 bases of the junction unmatched. This CDR3 region has 20 residues. Germline-derived CDR1 and CDR2 are SGHAT and FQNNGV. The chain's CDR3 is CASSLRQLGQGLRSYNEQFF. DNA for the CDR3: TGTGCCAGCAGCCTCCGTCAGCTCGGACAGGGTTTACGATCCTACAATGAGCAGTTCTTC.

The rearrangement uses TRBV7-9 and TRBJ1-2, with 7 bases aligning to TRBD1. This CDR3 region has 17 residues. Germline CDR1 is SEHNR and CDR2 is FQNEAQ (reference sequence). The V segment lost 5 bases and the J segment 0 bases; nucleotides outside the gene matches: 12. CDR3 sequence reads: CASSLGWGTEANYGYTF. Here the CDR3 DNA reads TGTGCCAGCAGCCTAGGATGGGGGACAGAAGCTAACTATGGCTACACCTTC. The variable domain in full, completed from reference TRBV7-9 and TRBJ1-2, reads DTGVSQNPRHKITKRGQNVTFRCDPISEHNRLYWYRQTLGQGPEFLTYFQNEAQLEKSRLLSDRFSAERPKGSFSTLEIQRTEQGDSAMYLCASSLGWGTEANYGYTFGSGTRLTVV.

There are a few counts of this clonotype. CDR3 protein: CASSYLAGGSSYNEQFF. The CDR3 bases are TGTGCCAGCAGTTACCTAGCGGGGGGGAGCTCCTACAATGAGCAGTTCTTC. V and J are TRBV6-5 and TRBJ2-1; TRBD2 agrees at 12 bases. The germline V gene encodes CDR1 MNHEY and CDR2 SVGAGI. V was clipped by 2 bases and J by 0 bases; unmatched bases: 2. CDR3 length equals 17 residues.

In this sample, this clonotype turned up a few times. The chain joins TRBV5-1 to TRBJ1-3; D is unclear. CDR3 length: 14 residues. Per germline, CDR1 SGHRS and CDR2 YFSETQ. V shed 2 bases and J shed 8 bases, with 14 bases lying between them. The CDR3 reads CASSLRAIGDTIYF. For the CDR3, the DNA is TGCGCCAGCAGCTTAAGGGCCATCGGGGACACCATATATTTT.

In its sample, this clonotype was seen a few times. The CDR3 loop is CASRPAREGTGELFF. For the CDR3, the DNA is TGTGCCAGCAGGCCTGCCCGGGAGGGCACCGGGGAGCTGTTTTTT. This sequence joins TRBV28 and TRBJ2-2; 8 bases are shared with TRBD2. The trim removed 6 bases at V and 4 bases at J, leaving 7 bases unmatched. The CDR3 spans 15 residues. Per germline, CDR1 MDHEN and CDR2 SYDVKM.

The V and J genes are TRBV6-2 or TRBV6-3 and TRBJ2-3; TRBD1 matches at 7 bases. The CDR3 contains 12 residues. Germline V gene sequence: CDR1 MNHEY, CDR2 SVGEGT. The ends lost 7 bases at V and 2 bases at J; junction bases unmatched: 0. The CDR3 loop reads CASKGATDTQYF. The CDR3 DNA follows: TGTGCCAGCAAGGGGGCCACAGATACGCAGTATTTT.

The DNA of the CDR3 is TGTGCCAGCAGTTATCGCCAGGGAGGTTGGCAAGAGCAGTACTTC. It specifies CASSYRQGGWQEQYF. The V and J genes are TRBV12-3 or TRBV12-4 and TRBJ2-7; D is perhaps TRBD2 (6 bases). This CDR3 region has 15 residues. Trimming took off 4 bases at V and 7 bases at J, with 20 bases between the two ends.

This clonotype appeared a few times. The J gene is TRBJ2-1, the V gene TRBV4-2; 10 bases are shared with TRBD2. This CDR3 spans 14 amino acids. The ends lost 2 bases at V and 7 bases at J; junction bases unmatched: 2. Germline V gene lookup returns CDR1 LGHNA and CDR2 YNFKEQ. As DNA, the CDR3 is TGTGCCAGCAGCCAAAGCGGGGGGGTGAATGAGCAGTTCTTC. Residues: CASSQSGGVNEQFF.

This clonotype was seen a handful of times. The chain recombines TRBV7-2 with TRBJ2-1; D ambiguous. The CDR3 totals 12 residues. V lost 5 bases and J lost 7, with 9 bases in between. The germline gives CDR1 SGHTA, CDR2 FQGNSA. CDR3 residues: CASSHLSNEQFF. In DNA, the CDR3 is TGTGCCAGCAGCCACTTGAGTAATGAGCAGTTCTTC.

This rearrangement joins TRBV7-9 to TRBJ1-5; 7 bases line up with TRBD1. V trimming: 2 bases; J trimming: 7 bases; junction bases outside the gene matches: 5. This CDR3 spans 14 amino acids. Per the germline V gene, CDR1 is SEHNR and CDR2 is FQNEAQ (reference sequence). In DNA, the CDR3 is TGTGCCAGCAGCTTATCGACAGGGTACCAGCCCCAGCATTTT. Encoded protein: CASSLSTGYQPQHF.

The V gene is TRBV20-1, the J gene TRBJ2-3, with D unresolved. The CDR3 consists of 12 residues. The germline V gene has CDR1 DFQATT and CDR2 SNEGSKA (reference sequence). V was shortened by 7 bases and J by 2 bases, with 10 bases between the two germline ends. In DNA form, the CDR3 reads TGCAGTGGGAACCAACTCACAGATACGCAGTATTTT. Its protein is CSGNQLTDTQYF.

In this sample, this clonotype turned up a few times. This chain links TRBV29-1 with TRBJ2-7; D perhaps matches TRBD2 (6 bases). CDR3 length: 13 amino acids. Trimming cost V 4 bases and J 2 bases, with 12 bases left between them. CDR1 is SQVTM and CDR2 is ANQGSEA in the germline V gene. CDR3 amino acids: CSVGGSGPYEQYF. The CDR3 bases are TGCAGCGTTGGGGGCAGCGGGCCCTACGAGCAGTACTTC.

V usage is TRBV4-2 and J usage is TRBJ2-1; 14 bases align to TRBD2. Germline V CDR1 and CDR2: LGHNA, YNFKEQ. This CDR3 region has 19 residues. V lost 3 bases and J lost 2; bases outside the gene matches: 9. In DNA, the CDR3 is TGTGCCAGCAGCCACAGACTAGCGGGGGGGCTTGTCCCCTACAATGAGCAGTTCTTC. This translates into CASSHRLAGGLVPYNEQFF.

The genes are TRBV12-5 and TRBJ2-1, with no clear D. From germline, CDR1 is LGHNT and CDR2 FRNRAP. The CDR3 has 12 amino acids. Deletions cut 3 bases from V and 9 bases from J, with 9 bases between. Written as DNA, the CDR3 is TGTGCTAGTGGTTTTGGGGTTGGTGAGCAGTTCTTC. Translated: CASGFGVGEQFF.

The chain couples TRBV7-9 to TRBJ2-3; 9 bases align to TRBD1. CDR1 is SEHNR, CDR2 FQNEAQ, per germline (reference sequence). The J segment lost 3 bases and the V segment lost 5 bases, leaving 9 bases of the junction unmatched. This CDR3 has 16 amino acids. The DNA of the CDR3 is TGTGCCAGCAGCAATACCGGGACAGGGACGACAGATACGCAGTATTTT. Translating gives CASSNTGTGTTDTQYF.

This clonotype has just a few counts. The CDR3 sequence: CASSVTYYPRTGELFF. CDR3 DNA sequence: TGTGCCAGCAGCGTAACCTACTACCCGAGGACCGGGGAGCTGTTTTTT. The rearrangement links TRBV9 to TRBJ2-2; unclear D gene. The CDR3 length is 16 residues. Trimming pared 1 base from V and 5 bases from J, leaving 15 bases between. Germline assignment: CDR1 SGDLS and CDR2 YYNGEE.

This clonotype turned up a few times. The rearrangement links TRBV27 to TRBJ2-2; D could derive from TRBD1 or TRBD2 (5 bases each). This CDR3 comprises 15 residues. V lost 6 bases and J lost 4, with 15 bases in between. Germline V gives CDR1 MNHEY, CDR2 SMNVEV (reference sequence). This CDR3 reads CASRARWGSTGELFF. The CDR3, as DNA: TGTGCCAGCAGAGCCAGGTGGGGGTCCACCGGGGAGCTGTTTTTT.

V gene TRBV21-1 combines with J gene TRBJ1-5. TRBV21-1 is assigned pseudogene status. The CDR3 consists of 13 residues. The CDR3 bases are TGTGCCAGCAGCAAGCGGCTCAATCAGCCCCAGCATTTT. It codes for CASSKRLNQPQHF.